This T cell receptor beta chain stems from a study of T cell responses to AZD1222 COVID-19 vaccine. Using immunoSEQ multiplex PCR, the repertoire was profiled, and TCRdb retains in-frame clones only, with some absent. The table lists some 170,000 clones, just under 95% of them singletons. Remarks on this clone: Its antigen is unidentified.

Whole-study findings and limits: Epitopes outside B.1.351 and B.1.1.7 mutated regions reportedly drew nearly half of spike TCRs. After the peak T cell response, and only then, were repertoires sampled.

The germline gives CDR1 LNHNV, CDR2 YYDKDF (reference sequence). V was pared by 1 base and J by 3 bases, with 11 bases of the junction left unmatched. This CDR3 region has 18 residues. This specimen consisted of peripheral blood, obtained on day 0 of AZD1222 vaccination. V and J are TRBV15 and TRBJ1-5, with 8 bases that match TRBD1. The receptor comes from an adult in good health. DNA of the CDR3: TGTGCCACCAGCAGAGCGGGCAGGGGGCGTTCCCTCAATCAGCCCCAGCATTTT. This encodes CATSRAGRGRSLNQPQHF.